A selection of T cell receptor beta chains follows, all from one sample in a study of blood T cell repertoires in COVID-19. Profiled with immunoSEQ multiplex PCR; TCRdb holds only in-frame clones, not every one. Among roughly 64,000 clones listed, roughly 90% were seen once. Sequenced input: peripheral blood. Receptors were obtained from a woman older than 75 with active COVID-19. Each CDR3 is given with its conserved first and last residue. A D gene is named only where the DNA matches it firmly. The size of a clone is reported for some rows only, either as once, few or many, or as a class for expanded clones.

abundance: .
d_gene: .
j_gene: TRBJ2-7
v_gene: TRBV5-4
CDR3aa: CASSHRDKSYEQYF
CDR3nt: TGTGCCAGCAGCCACAGGGATAAGTCCTACGAGCAGTACTTC

abundance: .
d_gene: .
j_gene: TRBJ1-2
v_gene: TRBV12-3/TRBV12-4
CDR3aa: CASSLQGIYGYTF
CDR3nt: TGTGCCAGCAGTTTACAGGGTATCTATGGCTACACCTTC

abundance: .
d_gene: TRBD2
j_gene: TRBJ2-3
v_gene: TRBV28
CDR3aa: CASVQLATGTDTQYF
CDR3nt: TGTGCCAGCGTCCAACTAGCGACTGGCACAGATACGCAGTATTTT

abundance: .
d_gene: TRBD2
j_gene: TRBJ2-2
v_gene: TRBV27
CDR3aa: CASSLDGGYNTGELFF
CDR3nt: TGTGCCAGCAGTTTGGACGGGGGGTACAACACCGGGGAGCTGTTTTTT

abundance: once
d_gene: .
j_gene: TRBJ1-4
v_gene: TRBV5-6
CDR3aa: CASSFIATNEKLFF
CDR3nt: TGTGCCAGCAGCTTCATTGCAACTAATGAAAAACTGTTTTTT

abundance: .
d_gene: .
j_gene: TRBJ2-1
v_gene: TRBV10-3
CDR3aa: CAISESYQGTDSEQFF
CDR3nt: TGTGCCATCAGTGAGTCTTATCAGGGGACGGATTCTGAGCAGTTCTTC

abundance: .
d_gene: .
j_gene: TRBJ2-2
v_gene: TRBV9
CDR3aa: CASSVSGTNTGELFF
CDR3nt: TGTGCCAGCAGCGTGTCGGGGACGAACACCGGGGAGCTGTTTTTT

abundance: .
d_gene: .
j_gene: TRBJ1-3
v_gene: TRBV5-5
CDR3aa: CASSLDTPSAGNTIYF
CDR3nt: TGTGCCAGCAGCTTGGACACCCCTTCTGCTGGAAACACCATATATTTT

abundance: .
d_gene: .
j_gene: TRBJ1-1
v_gene: TRBV19
CDR3aa: CASSIQGMNTEAFF
CDR3nt: TGTGCCAGTAGTATCCAGGGAATGAACACTGAAGCTTTCTTT

abundance: .
d_gene: TRBD2
j_gene: TRBJ2-7
v_gene: TRBV3-1/TRBV3-2
CDR3aa: CASSQRGGSWDEQYF
CDR3nt: TGTGCCAGCAGCCAACGCGGCGGGAGTTGGGACGAGCAGTACTTC

abundance: .
d_gene: .
j_gene: TRBJ2-2
v_gene: TRBV11-3
CDR3aa: CASSPLAQVLRSGGGELFF
CDR3nt: TGTGCCAGCAGCCCGCTAGCCCAGGTTCTACGTTCGGGTGGCGGGGAGCTGTTTTTT

abundance: .
d_gene: .
j_gene: TRBJ2-3
v_gene: TRBV4-2
CDR3aa: CASSQVRASTDTQYF
CDR3nt: TGTGCCAGCAGCCAAGTTCGCGCTAGCACAGATACGCAGTATTTT

abundance: .
d_gene: .
j_gene: TRBJ2-1
v_gene: TRBV27
CDR3aa: CASSPPGLNYNEQFF
CDR3nt: TGTGCCAGCAGCCCGCCAGGGCTGAATTACAATGAGCAGTTCTTC

abundance: .
d_gene: TRBD1
j_gene: TRBJ2-1
v_gene: TRBV5-1
CDR3aa: CASSLAGTGDEQFF
CDR3nt: TGCGCCAGCAGCTTGGCCGGGACAGGGGATGAGCAGTTCTTC

abundance: once
d_gene: .
j_gene: TRBJ2-1
v_gene: TRBV3-1/TRBV3-2
CDR3aa: CASSQDLDWNNEQFF
CDR3nt: TGTGCCAGCAGCCAAGATCTGGACTGGAACAATGAGCAGTTCTTC

abundance: once
d_gene: TRBD1
j_gene: TRBJ2-5
v_gene: TRBV19
CDR3aa: CASSPGTGGGETQYF
CDR3nt: TGTGCCAGTAGTCCCGGGACAGGGGGCGGAGAGACCCAGTACTTC

abundance: .
d_gene: TRBD2
j_gene: TRBJ2-3
v_gene: TRBV7-2
CDR3aa: CASSLEGRLAGDTQYF
CDR3nt: TGTGCCAGCAGCTTAGAGGGGCGACTAGCCGGAGATACGCAGTATTTT

abundance: .
d_gene: TRBD2
j_gene: TRBJ2-1
v_gene: TRBV6-5
CDR3aa: CASSRRGGSNEQFF
CDR3nt: TGTGCCAGCAGTCGCCGGGGGGGGTCCAATGAGCAGTTCTTC

abundance: .
d_gene: .
j_gene: TRBJ2-3
v_gene: TRBV15
CDR3aa: CATSRYTDTQYF
CDR3nt: TGTGCCACCAGCCGCTATACAGATACGCAGTATTTT

abundance: .
d_gene: .
j_gene: TRBJ2-7
v_gene: TRBV6-6
CDR3aa: CASSYSGGGTYEQYF
CDR3nt: TGTGCCAGCAGTTACTCAGGGGGCGGGACCTACGAGCAGTACTTC

abundance: .
d_gene: TRBD1
j_gene: TRBJ2-7
v_gene: TRBV10-2
CDR3aa: CASRDRGISYEQYF
CDR3nt: TGCGCCAGCAGGGACAGGGGGATCTCCTACGAGCAGTACTTC

abundance: .
d_gene: TRBD2
j_gene: TRBJ2-2
v_gene: TRBV7-8
CDR3aa: CASSPGTSVVAGELFF
CDR3nt: TGTGCCAGCAGCCCCGGGACTAGCGTGGTCGCCGGGGAGCTGTTTTTT

abundance: .
d_gene: .
j_gene: TRBJ2-1
v_gene: TRBV7-2
CDR3aa: CASSLYDGNGQFF
CDR3nt: TGTGCCAGCAGCTTATATGACGGGAACGGGCAGTTCTTC

abundance: .
d_gene: TRBD1
j_gene: TRBJ1-3
v_gene: TRBV28
CDR3aa: CASSQGAGNTIYF
CDR3nt: TGTGCCAGCAGCCAGGGGGCTGGAAACACCATATATTTT

abundance: .
d_gene: TRBD2
j_gene: TRBJ2-2
v_gene: TRBV3-1/TRBV3-2
CDR3aa: CASSQVAGGLAGITGELFF
CDR3nt: TGTGCCAGCAGCCAAGTAGCGGGGGGGCTAGCGGGGATCACCGGGGAGCTGTTTTTT

abundance: .
d_gene: .
j_gene: TRBJ2-7
v_gene: TRBV20-1
CDR3aa: CSASRLHEQYF
CDR3nt: TGCAGTGCTAGTCGTCTCCACGAGCAGTACTTC

abundance: .
d_gene: .
j_gene: TRBJ1-4
v_gene: TRBV28
CDR3aa: CASSLPGNEKLFF
CDR3nt: TGTGCCAGCAGTTTACCCGGTAATGAAAAACTGTTTTTT

abundance: .
d_gene: TRBD2
j_gene: TRBJ2-1
v_gene: TRBV11-2
CDR3aa: CASSPRSGGNYNEQFF
CDR3nt: TGTGCCAGCAGCCCCCGTAGCGGGGGAAACTACAATGAGCAGTTCTTC

abundance: .
d_gene: TRBD2
j_gene: TRBJ2-1
v_gene: TRBV2
CDR3aa: CASSGGPGTSGENEQFF
CDR3nt: TGTGCCAGCAGTGGGGGCCCAGGGACTAGCGGGGAAAATGAGCAGTTCTTC

abundance: .
d_gene: TRBD1
j_gene: TRBJ1-5
v_gene: TRBV29-1
CDR3aa: CSVVDRGLDQPQHF
CDR3nt: TGCAGCGTCGTGGACAGGGGGCTAGATCAGCCCCAGCATTTT

abundance: few
d_gene: TRBD1
j_gene: TRBJ2-2
v_gene: TRBV5-8
CDR3aa: CASSPGSGQANTGELFF
CDR3nt: TGTGCCAGCAGCCCGGGGTCGGGACAGGCGAACACCGGGGAGCTGTTTTTT

abundance: .
d_gene: TRBD2
j_gene: TRBJ2-5
v_gene: TRBV7-2
CDR3aa: CASSSSSGETQYF
CDR3nt: TGTGCCAGCAGCTCCTCTAGCGGAGAGACCCAGTACTTC

abundance: once
d_gene: .
j_gene: TRBJ2-5
v_gene: TRBV4-1
CDR3aa: CASSQDFEGAGTQYF
CDR3nt: TGCGCCAGCAGCCAAGATTTCGAGGGTGCTGGGACCCAGTACTTC

abundance: .
d_gene: TRBD2
j_gene: TRBJ2-1
v_gene: TRBV28
CDR3aa: CASSLFLSGSSYNEQFF
CDR3nt: TGTGCCAGCAGTTTATTCCTGAGCGGGAGCTCCTACAATGAGCAGTTCTTC

abundance: .
d_gene: TRBD2
j_gene: TRBJ2-1
v_gene: TRBV19
CDR3aa: CASSPYSGLAGAGNEQFF
CDR3nt: TGTGCCAGTAGTCCTTACTCGGGGCTAGCGGGGGCCGGTAATGAGCAGTTCTTC

abundance: .
d_gene: .
j_gene: TRBJ2-1
v_gene: TRBV7-2
CDR3aa: CASRVMTNEQFF
CDR3nt: TGTGCCAGCAGGGTCATGACTAATGAGCAGTTCTTC

abundance: .
d_gene: TRBD2
j_gene: TRBJ2-7
v_gene: TRBV10-3
CDR3aa: CAISESTSGSIHEQYF
CDR3nt: TGTGCCATCAGTGAGTCGACTAGCGGGAGTATACACGAGCAGTACTTC

abundance: .
d_gene: TRBD1
j_gene: TRBJ2-1
v_gene: TRBV7-8
CDR3aa: CASSRTGTEGNEQFF
CDR3nt: TGTGCCAGCAGCCGAACCGGGACAGAGGGGAATGAGCAGTTCTTC

abundance: .
d_gene: .
j_gene: TRBJ1-1
v_gene: TRBV12-5
CDR3aa: CASGLVATEAFF
CDR3nt: TGTGCTAGTGGTTTGGTAGCCACTGAAGCTTTCTTT

abundance: once
d_gene: TRBD1
j_gene: TRBJ2-5
v_gene: TRBV7-9
CDR3aa: CASSRVGQGWETQYF
CDR3nt: TGTGCCAGCAGCCGCGTCGGACAGGGTTGGGAGACCCAGTACTTC

abundance: .
d_gene: .
j_gene: TRBJ2-5
v_gene: TRBV4-1
CDR3aa: CASSQGIRLTGGYQETQYF
CDR3nt: TGCGCCAGCAGCCAAGGGATTCGGTTAACGGGGGGCTACCAAGAGACCCAGTACTTC

abundance: .
d_gene: .
j_gene: TRBJ1-1
v_gene: TRBV5-5
CDR3aa: CASSFLAVMNTEAFF
CDR3nt: TGTGCCAGCAGCTTCCTAGCGGTAATGAACACTGAAGCTTTCTTT

abundance: once
d_gene: TRBD2
j_gene: TRBJ2-1
v_gene: TRBV18
CDR3aa: CASSPERLAGPHNEQFF
CDR3nt: TGTGCCAGCTCACCCGAAAGACTAGCGGGCCCCCACAATGAGCAGTTCTTC

abundance: .
d_gene: .
j_gene: TRBJ1-2
v_gene: TRBV14
CDR3aa: CASSPRQEGGYTF
CDR3nt: TGTGCCAGCAGCCCCCGACAAGAGGGTGGCTACACCTTC

abundance: .
d_gene: .
j_gene: TRBJ1-1
v_gene: TRBV28
CDR3aa: CASSFSRGGPGEAFF
CDR3nt: TGTGCCAGCAGTTTTAGTCGGGGAGGACCCGGTGAAGCTTTCTTT

abundance: .
d_gene: TRBD1
j_gene: TRBJ2-5
v_gene: TRBV28
CDR3aa: CASRPTGRQETQYF
CDR3nt: TGTGCCAGCAGACCGACAGGGCGTCAAGAGACCCAGTACTTC

abundance: .
d_gene: TRBD2
j_gene: TRBJ2-5
v_gene: TRBV19
CDR3aa: CASSTGLAGGVVKTQYF
CDR3nt: TGTGCCAGTAGCACAGGACTAGCGGGGGGGGTCGTAAAGACCCAGTACTTC

abundance: .
d_gene: .
j_gene: TRBJ2-7
v_gene: TRBV19
CDR3aa: CASSIIAGAYEQYF
CDR3nt: TGTGCCAGTAGTATTATTGCAGGGGCCTACGAGCAGTACTTC